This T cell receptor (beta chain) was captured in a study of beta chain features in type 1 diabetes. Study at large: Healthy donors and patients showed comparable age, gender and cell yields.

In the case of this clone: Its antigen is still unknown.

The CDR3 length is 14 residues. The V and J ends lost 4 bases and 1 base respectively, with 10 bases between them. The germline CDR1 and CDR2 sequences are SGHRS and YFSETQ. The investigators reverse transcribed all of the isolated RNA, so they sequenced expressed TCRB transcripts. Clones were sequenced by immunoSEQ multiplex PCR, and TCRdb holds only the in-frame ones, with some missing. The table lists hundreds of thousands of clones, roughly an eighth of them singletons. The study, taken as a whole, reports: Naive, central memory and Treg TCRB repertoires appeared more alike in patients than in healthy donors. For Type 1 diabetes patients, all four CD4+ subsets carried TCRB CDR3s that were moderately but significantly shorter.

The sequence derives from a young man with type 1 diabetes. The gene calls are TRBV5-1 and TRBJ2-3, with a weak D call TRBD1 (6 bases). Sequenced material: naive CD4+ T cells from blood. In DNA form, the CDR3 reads TGCGCCAGCAGCCTGTACAGGGGCACAGATACGCAGTATTTT. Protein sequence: CASSLYRGTDTQYF.